This passage covers 24 T cell receptor beta chains from one sample sequenced in a study of blood T cell repertoires in COVID-19. Sequencing was performed with immunoSEQ multiplex PCR; in TCRdb, only in-frame clones are kept and a portion is missing. Of roughly 200,000 clones detected, approximately 78% appear once; the ten largest clones hold 2.8%. Material for sequencing was peripheral blood. The receptor source for this set is a woman of 80 years or more with active or convalescent COVID-19.

The chain is built from TRBV28 and TRBJ2-1; D is perhaps TRBD2 (6 bases). Trimming took 7 bases from V and 6 from J, leaving 19 bases between them. Looked up from germline, CDR1 is MDHEN and CDR2 is SYDVKM. This CDR3 is built from 15 residues. CDR3 sequence reads: CASTTFAGNVNEQFF. For the CDR3, the DNA is TGTGCCAGCACTACCTTCGCGGGGAATGTCAATGAGCAGTTCTTC. Filled out from reference TRBV28 and TRBJ2-1, the complete variable domain reads DVKVTQSSRYLVKRTGEKVFLECVQDMDHENMFWYRQDPGLGLRLIYFSYDVKMKEKGDIPEGYSVSREKKERFSLILESASTNQTSMYLCASTTFAGNVNEQFFGPGTRLTVL.

The gene calls are TRBV5-1 and TRBJ2-7; D uncertain. The CDR3 consists of 13 residues. Germline V gives CDR1 SGHRS, CDR2 YFSETQ. V was trimmed by 0 bases and J by 5 bases, leaving 9 bases between them. This CDR3 reads CASSLDWAHEQYF. The CDR3 coding sequence is TGCGCCAGCAGCTTGGATTGGGCACACGAGCAGTACTTC.

This chain connects TRBV6-5 to TRBJ1-4; D perhaps matches TRBD1 (5 bases). The V and J ends lost 2 bases and 10 bases respectively, with 11 bases between them. Germline V gives CDR1 MNHEY, CDR2 SVGAGI. The CDR3 has 13 residues. The CDR3 region has the DNA TGTGCCAGCAGTTACGCAGGGTTGGTAAAACTGTTTTTT. It codes for CASSYAGLVKLFF.

This clone was counted once. This chain uses TRBV10-3 with TRBJ1-2; tentative D call: TRBD1 (5 bases). Germline V CDR1 and CDR2: ENHRY, SYGVKD. This CDR3 spans 13 amino acids. V lost 8 bases and J 7 bases, leaving 17 bases between the germline ends. CDR3 coding DNA: TGTGCCATCGCGGACGGCGTGGGGGGTGGCTACACCTTC. Encoded protein: CAIADGVGGGYTF.

This sequence joins TRBV5-1 and TRBJ2-5; 9 bases are shared with TRBD1. This CDR3 is built from 15 residues. V shed 2 bases and J 4 bases; nucleotides not matched to a gene: 6. The V gene's germline CDR1 is SGHRS and CDR2 YFSETQ. CDR3 nucleotides: TGCGCCAGCAGCTTTCCTACAGGGGGCGCAGAGACCCAGTACTTC. It specifies CASSFPTGGAETQYF.

V is TRBV6-2 or TRBV6-3 and J is TRBJ2-1, with 7 bases that match TRBD2. CDR1 and CDR2 (germline): MNHEY, SVGEGT. Trimming cost V 4 bases and J 5 bases; bases outside gene matches: 14. The CDR3 covers 17 residues. CDR3 coding DNA: TGTGCCAGCAGTTTGGCGACCGGGACTATAGTACACAATGAGCAGTTCTTC. Residues: CASSLATGTIVHNEQFF.

The V call is TRBV3-1 (or the pseudogene TRBV3-2), the J call TRBJ1-2, with 8 bases matching TRBD1. This CDR3 contains 14 residues. The germline CDR1 and CDR2 sequences are LGHDT and YNNKEL (reference sequence). The V segment lost 4 bases and the J segment 2 bases; nucleotides outside the gene matches: 3. The CDR3 loop is CASSRRTGNYGYTF. The CDR3, as DNA: TGTGCCAGCAGCCGGAGGACAGGGAACTATGGCTACACCTTC.

This chain links TRBV7-2 with TRBJ1-4; 9 bases map to TRBD1. CDR1 is SGHTA, CDR2 FQGNSA, per germline. The CDR3 totals 15 residues. V trimming: 6 bases; J trimming: 5 bases; junction bases outside the gene matches: 7. CDR3 sequence reads: CASSLLGTGNEKLFF. The CDR3 nucleotides are TGTGCCAGCAGTCTACTCGGGACAGGGAATGAAAAACTGTTTTTT. Complete variable domain (other parts from reference TRBV7-2 and TRBJ1-4): GAGVSQSPSNKVTEKGKDVELRCDPISGHTALYWYRQSLGQGLEFLIYFQGNSAPDKSGLPSDRFSAERTGGSVSTLTIQRTQQEDSAVYLCASSLLGTGNEKLFFGSGTQLSVL.

The genes are TRBV2 and TRBJ2-2; 9 bases are a match to TRBD2. The germline CDR1 and CDR2 sequences are SNHLY and FYNNEI. The CDR3 is 16 residues long. Germline trimming cut 7 bases from V and 3 bases from J; bases unmatched to any gene: 9. CDR3 amino acids: CASNPRGGEDTGELFF. The CDR3 DNA is TGTGCCAGCAACCCGCGGGGGGGCGAGGACACCGGGGAGCTGTTTTTT.

CDR3 nucleotide sequence: TGTGCCAGCAGCTCATACTTGCAGCCCCAGCATTTT. It codes for CASSSYLQPQHF. This chain links TRBV7-2 with TRBJ1-5, with D uncertain. Trimming removed 4 bases at V and 7 bases at J, with 8 bases between. This CDR3 spans 12 amino acids. The germline V gene encodes CDR1 SGHTA and CDR2 FQGNSA.

The rearrangement joins TRBV18 to TRBJ1-2; 7 nucleotides align to TRBD1. J lost 0 bases, V lost 3 bases, and 4 bases had no gene match. The CDR3 runs 15 residues. Looked up from germline, CDR1 is KGHSH and CDR2 is LQKENI. The CDR3 nucleotides are TGTGCCAGCTCACCTGGGACAGTACCTAACTATGGCTACACCTTC. Translating it yields CASSPGTVPNYGYTF.

This clone is a singleton in its sample. In nucleotides, the CDR3 is TGCAGTGCCCACGGGAAGGATGGCTACACCTTC. Translated, it gives CSAHGKDGYTF. V is TRBV20-1 and J is TRBJ1-2; D is unresolved. CDR3 length: 11 residues. V lost 6 bases and J 6 bases, leaving 11 bases between the germline ends. The germline gives CDR1 DFQATT, CDR2 SNEGSKA (reference sequence).

The chain couples TRBV4-3 to TRBJ1-2; no clear D gene. V was pared by 1 base and J by 0 bases, with 12 bases between. The CDR3 is 16 amino acids. Per the germline V gene, CDR1 is LGHNA and CDR2 is YSLEER. In DNA, the CDR3 is TGCGCCAGCAGCCAAGCCGCGGGCCGGACTAACTATGGCTACACCTTC. Translation gives CASSQAAGRTNYGYTF.

The chain employs TRBV6-1 and TRBJ1-2; maybe TRBD1 (5 bases). The germline V gene has CDR1 MNHNS and CDR2 SASEGT. Deletions cut 0 bases from V and 4 bases from J, with 9 bases between. The CDR3 runs 14 residues. The CDR3 sequence is CASSEAGVGYGYTF. The DNA of the CDR3 is TGTGCCAGCAGTGAAGCAGGGGTCGGCTATGGCTACACCTTC.

The chain recombines TRBV23-1 with TRBJ1-2, with TRBD1 matching 7 bases. TRBV23-1 is marked as an open reading frame, function uncertain. With 2 bases clipped from V and 6 bases from J, the junction kept 0 bases outside the gene matches. The CDR3 length is 12 residues. The CDR3 protein is CASSQDRDGYTF. The CDR3 DNA sequence: TGCGCCAGCAGTCAAGACAGGGATGGCTACACCTTC.

This clone was observed a handful of times. This sequence joins TRBV7-9 and TRBJ2-1; the match to TRBD2 covers 10 bases. V was pared by 8 bases and J by 5 bases, with 3 bases of the junction left unmatched. The germline V gene encodes CDR1 SEHNR and CDR2 FQNEAQ (reference sequence). The CDR3 length is 13 residues. The CDR3 sequence: CASQLAGNNEQFF. The CDR3 nucleotides are TGTGCCAGCCAACTAGCGGGGAACAATGAGCAGTTCTTC.

This chain uses TRBV23-1 with TRBJ2-7, with a tentative D call TRBD2 (6 bases). TRBV23-1 belongs to the ORF category, with a function that is uncertain. V dropped 0 bases and J dropped 5 bases, with 11 bases sitting between them. The CDR3 is made up of 14 amino acids. The CDR3 sequence is CASSQSRQRDEQYF. The CDR3 coding sequence is TGCGCCAGCAGTCAATCGAGACAGCGGGACGAGCAGTACTTC.

The sample holds one count of this clone. The V gene is TRBV10-3, the J gene TRBJ1-1; D might be TRBD1 (6 bases). Germline V gives CDR1 ENHRY, CDR2 SYGVKD. With 9 bases removed from V and 1 base from J, the gap between germline ends came to 18 bases. This CDR3 region has 15 residues. DNA for the CDR3: TGTGCCATACACGACACCGGGACATCGAACACTGAAGCTTTCTTT. Translated: CAIHDTGTSNTEAFF.

This clone was seen only once. The chain recombines TRBV12-3 or TRBV12-4 with TRBJ2-1; D gene ambiguous. CDR3 length: 12 amino acids. V dropped 8 bases and J dropped 1 base, with 6 bases sitting between them. The CDR3 coding sequence is TGTGCCAGCCTGCGGTCCTACAATGAGCAGTTCTTC. Its translation: CASLRSYNEQFF.

V usage is TRBV4-2 and J usage is TRBJ2-5; TRBD1 matches 10 bases. The CDR3 covers 18 residues. Looked up from germline, CDR1 is LGHNA and CDR2 is YNFKEQ. V trimming: 2 bases; J trimming: 6 bases; junction bases outside the gene matches: 15. In nucleotides, the CDR3 is TGTGCCAGCAGCCAAAAACCCCCGGACAGGGGGGTAGGAAAGACCCAGTACTTC. Amino acids: CASSQKPPDRGVGKTQYF.

There are a few counts of this clone. The J gene is TRBJ1-6, the V gene TRBV3-1 (or the pseudogene TRBV3-2), with 7 bases aligning to TRBD1. The CDR3 runs to 16 residues. The J segment lost 6 bases and the V segment lost 1 base, leaving 6 bases of the junction unmatched. Germline loops: CDR1 LGHDT, CDR2 YNNKEL (reference sequence). The CDR3 reads CASSQGSAGGNSPLHF. CDR3 nucleotide sequence: TGTGCCAGCAGCCAAGGATCTGCAGGGGGTAATTCACCCCTCCACTTT.

V and J are TRBV13 and TRBJ2-3; 10 bases are a match to TRBD2. There are 15 residues in the CDR3. J gave up 7 bases and V 7 bases, and 11 bases lay outside the gene matches. Germline V lookup: CDR1 PRHDT, CDR2 FYEKMQ (reference sequence). The CDR3 bases are TGTGCCAGCACCATAAGCGGGGGGGCGGTTCATACGCAGTATTTT. This codes for CASTISGGAVHTQYF.

The V and J genes are TRBV4-1 and TRBJ1-4; tentative D call: TRBD1 (5 bases). This CDR3 is 13 amino acids long. Looked up from germline, CDR1 is MGHRA and CDR2 is YSYEKL. The V gene lost 0 bases and the J gene lost 16 bases, with 15 bases spanning the gap. CDR3 sequence reads: CASSQDFGGRRFF. The CDR3 DNA follows: TGCGCCAGCAGCCAAGATTTCGGGGGTAGAAGGTTTTTT.

DNA of the CDR3: TGTGCCATGGGGGGTGTGGGGTTGGATCAGCCCCAGCATTTT. It yields the protein CAMGGVGLDQPQHF. This chain joins TRBV6-5 and TRBJ1-5, with D possibly TRBD1 on 5 matching bases. Germline V gene sequence: CDR1 MNHEY, CDR2 SVGAGI. Trimming removed 10 bases at V and 5 bases at J, with 18 bases between. The CDR3 spans 14 residues.